This T cell receptor beta chain was retrieved from a study of cytomegalovirus exposure and HLA in healthy donors. Points from the study as a whole: The tendency of first-cohort TCR clusters to co-occur in the 120 validation repertoires was identified by a subsequent analysis.

V was pared by 7 bases and J by 2 bases, with 11 bases between. Germline loops: CDR1 SGHAT, CDR2 FQNNGV. CDR3 length: 14 residues. This clone was seen a handful of times. Its antigen is not identified. TCRdb's copy holds only in-frame clones and misses some; the assay was immunoSEQ multiplex PCR. The sample lists 170,000 or so clones; about four fifths were seen once. The sequenced sample was PBMCs. The rearrangement links TRBV11-2 to TRBJ2-2; weak D call: TRBD1 (5 bases). The source of this sequence is a woman aged 18-30 years in good health and CMV-seropositive. Here the CDR3 reads CASKLGQNTGELFF. The CDR3 DNA reads as TGTGCCAGCAAATTGGGGCAAAACACCGGGGAGCTGTTTTTT.